The 4 T cell receptor beta chains listed next were all sequenced from one sample in a study of T cell responses to AZD1222 COVID-19 vaccine. Assay used: immunoSEQ multiplex PCR; TCRdb lists only in-frame clones, some missing. The sample shows roughly 120,000 clones, about 87% of them seen only once. This specimen was peripheral blood, taken on day 0 of AZD1222 vaccination. The receptors were sampled from an adult in good health.

The V and J genes are TRBV10-3 and TRBJ1-1; 10 bases map to TRBD1. CDR3 length: 14 amino acids. Germline V gene data show CDR1 as ENHRY and CDR2 as SYGVKD. Trimming cost V 8 bases and J 1 base; bases outside gene matches: 4. In nucleotides, the CDR3 is TGTGCCATCCGACAGGGGGCTGGGAACACTGAAGCTTTCTTT. Translation gives CAIRQGAGNTEAFF.

The V gene is TRBV27, the J gene TRBJ1-1; D possibly corresponds to TRBD1 (6 bases). CDR1 and CDR2 from the germline V gene are MNHEY and SMNVEV (reference sequence). Trimming cost V 6 bases and J 5 bases, with 13 bases left between them. CDR3 size: 13 residues. The CDR3 loop reads CASSLAGATEAFF. Written as DNA, the CDR3 is TGTGCCAGCAGCCTCGCGGGGGCGACTGAAGCTTTCTTT.

The CDR3 spells CASSPGQTNTEAFF. The CDR3 region has the DNA TGCGCCAGCAGCCCGGGACAGACGAACACTGAAGCTTTCTTT. The V gene is TRBV4-1, the J gene TRBJ1-1; 7 positions match TRBD1. Trimming removed 4 bases from V and 1 base from J; junction bases left unmatched: 3. This CDR3 spans 14 amino acids. The germline CDR1 and CDR2 sequences are MGHRA and YSYEKL.

The chain combines TRBV5-4 with TRBJ2-7, with D unresolved. Looked up from germline, CDR1 is SGHNT and CDR2 is YYREEE (reference sequence). The CDR3 sequence is 15 residues long. Deletions cut 3 bases from V and 7 bases from J, with 20 bases between. The CDR3 DNA sequence: TGTGCCAGCAGCTCGGGCTCGGGTATGACGCGTGAGCAGTACTTC. Protein product: CASSSGSGMTREQYF.